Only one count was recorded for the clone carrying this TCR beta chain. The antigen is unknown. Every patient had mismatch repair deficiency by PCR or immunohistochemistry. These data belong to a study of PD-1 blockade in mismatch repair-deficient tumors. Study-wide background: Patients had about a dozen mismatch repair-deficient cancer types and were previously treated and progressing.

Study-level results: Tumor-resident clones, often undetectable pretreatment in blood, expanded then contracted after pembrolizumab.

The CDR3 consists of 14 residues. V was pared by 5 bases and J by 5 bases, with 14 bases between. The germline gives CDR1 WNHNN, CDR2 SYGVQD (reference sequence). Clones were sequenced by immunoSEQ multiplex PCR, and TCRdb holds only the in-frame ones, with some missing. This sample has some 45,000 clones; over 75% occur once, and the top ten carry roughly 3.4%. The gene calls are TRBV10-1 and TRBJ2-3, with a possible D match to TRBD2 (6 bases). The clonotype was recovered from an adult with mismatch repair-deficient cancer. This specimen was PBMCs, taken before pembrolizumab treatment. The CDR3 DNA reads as TGCGCCAGCAGTCATAGCGGAGGGGAAGATACGCAGTATTTT. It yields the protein CASSHSGGEDTQYF.